The clone carrying this T cell receptor (beta chain) was observed a few times. Its specificity is not known. Use of 60 Vbeta and 13 Jbeta primers characterized the PCR. The method was immunoSEQ multiplex PCR; TCRdb's version includes in-frame clones alone and lacks a portion of them. This sample has 200,000 or so clones; around 83% occur once, and the top ten carry approximately 6.5%. The sample comes from a study of cytomegalovirus exposure and HLA in healthy donors. Overall study results and limits: Among immune exposure information, only CMV serostatus was available.

This clonotype was sampled from a woman aged 45-60 years in good health and CMV-seropositive. The specimen sequenced was PBMCs.

Here the CDR3 DNA reads TGTGCCTGGAGGGGTACTAGCGATTCGGACATTCAGTACTTC. Translation gives CAWRGTSDSDIQYF. The V call is TRBV30, the J call TRBJ2-4, with 7 nucleotides matching TRBD2. The J segment lost 8 bases and the V segment lost 3 bases, leaving 10 bases of the junction unmatched. Germline lookup yields CDR1 GTSNPN and CDR2 SVGIG (reference sequence). This CDR3 region has 14 residues.